Below are 29 T cell receptor beta chains sequenced from a single sample in a study of cytomegalovirus exposure and HLA in healthy donors. Use of 60 Vbeta and 13 Jbeta primers characterized the PCR. Measured with immunoSEQ multiplex PCR; TCRdb has only the in-frame clones, and not every one. Of fewer than 200,000 clones in the sample, about 80% were seen once. Sample: PBMCs. The receptor set was obtained from a woman in her 30s in good health and CMV-seronegative.

The chain joins TRBV10-3 to TRBJ1-1; 9 nucleotides align to TRBD1. Germline trimming cut 0 bases from V and 4 bases from J; bases unmatched to any gene: 9. This CDR3 has 17 amino acids. The V gene's germline CDR1 is ENHRY and CDR2 SYGVKD. CDR3 in amino acids: CAISESSQGAGGTEAFF. The DNA for the CDR3 is TGTGCCATCAGTGAGTCATCACAGGGGGCCGGCGGCACTGAAGCTTTCTTT.

The chain uses TRBV6-6 and TRBJ2-7, with D possibly TRBD1 on 7 matching bases. Germline values: CDR1 MNHNY, CDR2 SVGAGI (reference sequence). The CDR3 is made up of 14 amino acids. V lost 9 bases and J 4 bases, leaving 19 bases between the germline ends. The CDR3 coding sequence is TGTGCCAGTAGGCGGGGACAGTCCTTTTACGAGCAGTACTTC. Translating gives CASRRGQSFYEQYF.

The chain employs TRBV10-1 and TRBJ1-5, with no clear D. This CDR3 has 16 residues. CDR1 and CDR2 (germline): WNHNN, SYGVQD (reference sequence). V lost 0 bases and J 5 bases, leaving 14 bases between the germline ends. The DNA for the CDR3 is TGCGCCAGCAGTGAGTCGCAAACTACACACCATCAGCCCCAGCATTTT. Amino acid sequence: CASSESQTTHHQPQHF.

V is TRBV28 and J is TRBJ2-1; no definite D call. The CDR3 contains 11 residues. CDR1 is MDHEN and CDR2 is SYDVKM in the germline V gene. Trimming cost V 5 bases and J 4 bases, with 3 bases left between them. The CDR3 sequence is CASSLYNEQFF. The CDR3 nucleotides are TGTGCCAGCAGTCTTTACAATGAGCAGTTCTTC. Looking up the rest from reference TRBV28 and TRBJ2-1 gives the full variable domain: DVKVTQSSRYLVKRTGEKVFLECVQDMDHENMFWYRQDPGLGLRLIYFSYDVKMKEKGDIPEGYSVSREKKERFSLILESASTNQTSMYLCASSLYNEQFFGPGTRLTVL.

This chain connects TRBV5-1 to TRBJ2-5; weak D call: TRBD1 (6 bases). The CDR3 is 14 amino acids. V lost 2 bases and J lost 5, with 13 bases in between. Germline CDR1 and CDR2: SGHRS and YFSETQ. DNA for the CDR3: TGCGCCAGCAGCTTCAGGGGCCCGGCGGAGACCCAGTACTTC. This codes for CASSFRGPAETQYF. The variable domain in full, with the rest retrieved from reference TRBV5-1 and TRBJ2-5, is KAGVTQTPRYLIKTRGQQVTLSCSPISGHRSVSWYQQTPGQGLQFLFEYFSETQRNKGNFPGRFSGRQFSNSRSEMNVSTLELGDSALYLCASSFRGPAETQYFGPGTRLLVL.

The rearrangement links TRBV28 to TRBJ2-1; no definite D call. CDR1 MDHEN and CDR2 SYDVKM come from the germline V gene. This CDR3 spans 12 amino acids. The V and J ends lost 5 bases and 3 bases respectively, with 5 bases between them. CDR3 sequence (DNA): TGTGCCAGCAGTCAATTCTACAATGAGCAGTTCTTC. Residues: CASSQFYNEQFF. Using reference TRBV28 and TRBJ2-1 for the parts outside the CDR3, the full variable domain is DVKVTQSSRYLVKRTGEKVFLECVQDMDHENMFWYRQDPGLGLRLIYFSYDVKMKEKGDIPEGYSVSREKKERFSLILESASTNQTSMYLCASSQFYNEQFFGPGTRLTVL.

This chain links TRBV4-1 with TRBJ2-5; 13 bases agree with TRBD2. V was pared by 3 bases and J by 4 bases, with 11 bases of the junction left unmatched. This CDR3 has 18 residues. Germline CDR1 MGHRA, CDR2 YSYEKL. The CDR3 DNA reads as TGCGCCAGCAGCCAGGACCCGGGACTAGCGGGGAGCGGAGAGACCCAGTACTTC. Its protein is CASSQDPGLAGSGETQYF.

The chain uses TRBV30 and TRBJ2-5, with a possible D match to TRBD2 (6 bases). TRBJ2-7 explains the end of the DNA better; the J call may be wrong. CDR1 GTSNPN and CDR2 SVGIG come from the germline V gene (reference sequence). The CDR3 is 15 amino acids. DNA of the CDR3: TGTGCCTGGGGCCGGGAAGGAGGGAGCTCCTACGAGCAGTACTTC. It yields the protein CAWGREGGSSYEQYF.

This clone was observed once. The chain has TRBV11-3 and TRBJ2-5; 8 bases agree with TRBD2. The CDR3 has 15 residues. Germline CDR1 SGHNT, CDR2 YENEEA. J gave up 3 bases and V 4 bases, and 7 bases lay outside the gene matches. CDR3 DNA sequence: TGTGCCAGCAGCTCCACACCGGGGGGGAAAGAGACCCAGTACTTC. As protein: CASSSTPGGKETQYF.

This rearrangement joins TRBV11-2 to TRBJ2-2; 7 bases agree with TRBD2. Germline V lookup: CDR1 SGHAT, CDR2 FQNNGV. V lost 1 base to trimming and J lost 7 bases; unmatched junction nucleotides: 15. The CDR3 contains 18 residues. The CDR3, as DNA: TGTGCCAGCAGCTTAGCTTTCTTGCGGGGGAGTGGTGGCGGGGAGCTGTTTTTT. This gives the protein CASSLAFLRGSGGGELFF. The full variable domain, its missing parts supplied by reference TRBV11-2 and TRBJ2-2, is EAGVAQSPRYKIIEKRQSVAFWCNPISGHATLYWYQQILGQGPKLLIQFQNNGVVDDSQLPKDRFSAERLKGVDSTLKIQPAKLEDSAVYLCASSLAFLRGSGGGELFFGEGSRLTVL.

This chain uses TRBV4-3 with TRBJ1-4; 9 nucleotides align to TRBD1. Germline V gene data show CDR1 as LGHNA and CDR2 as YSLEER. V lost 1 base to trimming and J lost 8 bases; unmatched junction nucleotides: 8. The CDR3 is 16 amino acids. Written as DNA, the CDR3 is TGCGCCAGCAGCCAAGCGTGGGAGACAGGGGGAGAAAAACTGTTTTTT. It is translated as CASSQAWETGGEKLFF.

The chain combines TRBV19 with TRBJ2-7, with 7 bases lining up with TRBD2. The ends lost 7 bases at V and 0 bases at J; junction bases unmatched: 6. The length of the CDR3 is 14 residues. The germline CDR1 and CDR2 sequences are LNHDA and SQIVND (reference sequence). The DNA of the CDR3 is TGTGCCAGTACGGCGCGGGAGAGCTCCTACGAGCAGTACTTC. It translates to CASTARESSYEQYF.

This clone was counted between two and nine times. This chain connects TRBV2 to TRBJ2-5; maybe TRBD2 (6 bases). Germline CDR1 and CDR2: SNHLY and FYNNEI. V was clipped by 6 bases and J by 4 bases, with 15 bases between them. This CDR3 is built from 14 residues. CDR3 in amino acids: CASSQRRGIETQYF. For the CDR3, the DNA is TGTGCCAGCAGCCAAAGACGGGGGATAGAGACCCAGTACTTC.

The V gene is TRBV5-1, the J gene TRBJ2-1; a possible D gene is TRBD1 (6 bases). V was shortened by 3 bases and J by 4 bases, with 14 bases between the two germline ends. CDR3 length: 15 residues. Germline-derived CDR1 and CDR2 are SGHRS and YFSETQ. CDR3 amino acids: CASSSGAGGYNEQFF. The CDR3 DNA reads as TGCGCCAGCAGCTCAGGGGCTGGTGGATACAATGAGCAGTTCTTC. The complete variable domain, with remaining parts taken from reference TRBV5-1 and TRBJ2-1, reads KAGVTQTPRYLIKTRGQQVTLSCSPISGHRSVSWYQQTPGQGLQFLFEYFSETQRNKGNFPGRFSGRQFSNSRSEMNVSTLELGDSALYLCASSSGAGGYNEQFFGPGTRLTVL.

The genes are TRBV19 and TRBJ1-5; 7 nucleotides match TRBD1. J gave up 2 bases and V 2 bases, and 0 bases lay outside the gene matches. CDR3 length: 14 amino acids. The germline CDR1 and CDR2 sequences are LNHDA and SQIVND (reference sequence). CDR3 in amino acids: CASSIQGGNQPQHF. The CDR3 DNA is TGTGCCAGTAGTATACAGGGGGGCAATCAGCCCCAGCATTTT.

This clone was recorded once. The chain links TRBV5-1 to TRBJ2-3; 7 bases match TRBD1. CDR3 length equals 18 residues. Germline loops: CDR1 SGHRS, CDR2 YFSETQ. J was trimmed by 4 bases and V by 4 bases; bases with no gene match: 18. The CDR3 region is CASSVGSGSTGKADTQYF. The DNA for the CDR3 is TGCGCCAGCAGCGTTGGTTCGGGCTCGACAGGGAAGGCAGATACGCAGTATTTT.

The chain employs TRBV7-9 and TRBJ1-5; TRBD1 is a possible D gene (5 bases). CDR3 length: 15 residues. Trimming removed 5 bases from V and 3 bases from J, with 14 bases in between. Germline CDR1 and CDR2: SEHNR and FQNEAQ (reference sequence). The CDR3 DNA follows: TGTGCCAGCAGCCATGACAGCCTTAACAATCAGCCCCAGCATTTT. It translates to CASSHDSLNNQPQHF.

The chain employs TRBV2 and TRBJ1-4, with 9 bases aligning to TRBD1. Trimming took 6 bases from V and 11 from J; bases not matched to a gene: 10. The CDR3 spans 14 residues. CDR1 is SNHLY and CDR2 is FYNNEI in the germline V gene. The CDR3 sequence: CASSGDRASMKLFF. The CDR3 DNA is TGTGCCAGCAGCGGGGACAGGGCGTCTATGAAACTGTTTTTT.

The sample holds one count of this clone. J is TRBJ1-3 and V is TRBV7-9, with D uncertain. The CDR3 extends over 13 amino acids. V was clipped by 5 bases and J by 8 bases, with 13 bases between them. Germline CDR1 SEHNR, CDR2 FQNEAQ (reference sequence). CDR3 loop: CASSETSGDTIYF. The CDR3 DNA reads TGTGCCAGCAGCGAGACATCCGGGGACACCATATATTTT.

In this sample, this clone turned up a few times. The gene calls are TRBV28 and TRBJ1-2; 7 bases agree with TRBD1. This CDR3 region has 12 residues. Germline values: CDR1 MDHEN, CDR2 SYDVKM. Germline trimming cut 5 bases from V and 7 bases from J; bases unmatched to any gene: 4. This CDR3 reads CASSPGQRGYTF. The CDR3 DNA sequence: TGTGCCAGCAGTCCGGGACAGCGTGGCTACACCTTC.

About this clone itself: One junction end disagrees with the germline gene, perhaps due to a read error. This chain uses TRBV7-3 with TRBJ2-6; weak D call: TRBD1 (6 bases). Germline V gene lookup returns CDR1 SGHTA and CDR2 FQGTGA. This CDR3 contains 15 residues. The CDR3 DNA reads TGTGCCAGCAGTTCCACAGGGTTTGGGGCCAACGGCCTGACTTTC. Translating it yields CASSSTGFGANGLTF.

This clone showed up just once. In nucleotides, the CDR3 is TGTGCCAGCAGCCAATCGCCAGGAAAAGAGACCCAGTACTTC. Its protein is CASSQSPGKETQYF. The chain uses TRBV14 and TRBJ2-5; D gene uncertain. CDR1 and CDR2 (germline): SGHDN, FVKESK. Trimming shortened V by 2 bases and J by 3 bases, and 10 bases separated the two germline ends. The CDR3 spans 14 residues.

This chain links TRBV11-2 with TRBJ2-1; 12 nucleotides align to TRBD2. CDR1 and CDR2 from the germline V gene are SGHAT and FQNNGV. V lost 6 bases, J lost 5 bases, and 5 bases stayed unmatched. CDR3 length equals 15 residues. CDR3 nucleotide sequence: TGTGCCAGCAGGTCGACTAGCGGGGGAAACAATGAGCAGTTCTTC. Translated: CASRSTSGGNNEQFF.

J is TRBJ1-1 and V is TRBV2, with D possibly being TRBD1 (6 bases). V lost 6 bases and J 0 bases, leaving 11 bases between the germline ends. CDR3 size: 14 residues. Per germline, CDR1 SNHLY and CDR2 FYNNEI. This CDR3 is CASRARGLNTEAFF. The CDR3 coding sequence is TGTGCCAGCAGGGCCAGGGGATTGAACACTGAAGCTTTCTTT.

This sequence joins TRBV5-1 and TRBJ2-2; 7 nucleotides match TRBD2. The CDR3 contains 15 residues. V dropped 2 bases and J dropped 2; count of bases not matched to a gene: 3. Germline loops: CDR1 SGHRS, CDR2 YFSETQ. CDR3 bases: TGCGCCAGCAGCTTAGGGACTACTAACACCGGGGAGCTGTTTTTT. Protein product: CASSLGTTNTGELFF. Complete variable domain (other parts from reference TRBV5-1 and TRBJ2-2): KAGVTQTPRYLIKTRGQQVTLSCSPISGHRSVSWYQQTPGQGLQFLFEYFSETQRNKGNFPGRFSGRQFSNSRSEMNVSTLELGDSALYLCASSLGTTNTGELFFGEGSRLTVL.

This chain uses TRBV5-4 with TRBJ2-7, with D perhaps TRBD2 (6 bases). Germline CDR1 and CDR2: SGHNT and YYREEE (reference sequence). The CDR3 runs to 15 residues. V lost 3 bases and J 0 bases, leaving 13 bases between the germline ends. CDR3 region: CASSSGLGGSYEQYF. In DNA, the CDR3 is TGTGCCAGCAGCTCGGGACTCGGGGGCTCCTACGAGCAGTACTTC.

The chain recombines TRBV28 with TRBJ1-2, with 8 bases lining up with TRBD1. Germline V gene data show CDR1 as MDHEN and CDR2 as SYDVKM. After removal of 6 bases from V and 7 bases from J, the junction contained 13 bases not matched to a gene. CDR3 length: 15 residues. The CDR3 sequence is CASSPTGQANLGYTF. The CDR3 DNA is TGTGCCAGCAGCCCAACGGGACAGGCAAATCTTGGCTACACCTTC.

This chain uses TRBV29-1 with TRBJ1-1, with no clear D. CDR1 is SQVTM, CDR2 ANQGSEA, per germline. V was shortened by 4 bases and J by 8 bases, with 5 bases between the two germline ends. The CDR3 contains 9 residues. The CDR3 DNA is TGCAGCGTTGGCCAGGAAGCTTTCTTT. Translating it yields CSVGQEAFF. Complete variable domain (other parts from reference TRBV29-1 and TRBJ1-1): SAVISQKPSRDICQRGTSLTIQCQVDSQVTMMFWYRQQPGQSLTLIATANQGSEATYESGFVIDKFPISRPNLTFSTLTVSNMSPEDSSIYLCSVGQEAFFGQGTRLTVV.

The chain carries TRBV7-5 and TRBJ1-1; TRBD1, the table's D call, lacks a check against the DNA. TRBV7-5 is labeled a pseudogene. CDR3 length equals 15 residues. CDR3 sequence reads: CVRSLVCRGLTEAFF. The CDR3 region has the DNA TGTGTCAGAAGCTTAGTTTGCAGGGGGCTTACTGAAGCTTTCTTT.